This TCR beta chain was sequenced for a study of blood T cell repertoires in COVID-19. About the study: The cDNA or gDNA used as material had been derived from T cells, B-cell-depleted T cells, or PBMCs.

V shed 6 bases and J shed 0 bases, with 7 bases lying between them. The germline gives CDR1 LGHNA, CDR2 YNFKEQ. The CDR3 has 13 amino acids. In the source study's methods: Nucleated cell counts were estimated from reference gene primer amplification. TCRdb's table, derived via immunoSEQ multiplex PCR, lists solely in-frame clones and lacks some. That table furnishes V, J and clone size, whereas the DNA furnished D and trimming. In the table there are over 200,000 clones, 85% to 90% of which are singletons. Participants came from fewer than 25 US areas, aged about 18 to 95 years. The sequence was obtained from a man younger than 30 who had recovered from COVID-19. V and J are TRBV4-2 and TRBJ2-3; D is undetermined. Sequencing was carried out using PBMCs or T cells enriched from blood (not recorded which). The CDR3 loop is CASRRASTDTQYF. The CDR3, as DNA: TGTGCCAGCAGGCGAGCCAGCACAGATACGCAGTATTTT.